A selection of T cell receptor beta chains follows, all from one sample in a study of beta chain features in type 1 diabetes. The protocol was immunoSEQ multiplex PCR, while the TCRdb copy is restricted to in-frame clones and leaves out a portion. The sample includes 500,000 to 650,000 clones, around 12% of them seen just once. The sample was naive CD4+ T cells from blood. Every receptor here comes from a man between 25 and 39 years old with type 1 diabetes. The conserved cysteine and the conserved F or W are not part of the CDR3 here.

ASRSGTGSQETQY	TRBV6-6	TRBJ2-5
ASREVAGTLGEQY	TRBV7-2	TRBJ2-7
ASSKQTGDGANVLT	TRBV9	TRBJ2-6
SVGTDTQY	TRBV29-1	TRBJ2-3
AIRNPSGGAEQY	TRBV10-3	TRBJ2-7
ASSPLQYYGYT	TRBV18	TRBJ1-2
AYTGGSYEQY	TRBV30	TRBJ2-7
ASSLDKGGQINEQF	TRBV7-8	TRBJ2-1
ASSLHTVSGAGELF	TRBV4-2	TRBJ2-2
SVVSGQAGLTDTQY	TRBV29-1	TRBJ2-3
ASSERGAGGHQPQH	TRBV13	TRBJ1-5
ASSQDLGTVGYT	TRBV4-2	TRBJ1-2
ASSFGPTGAYEQY	TRBV7-3	TRBJ2-7
ASSARLNTEAF	TRBV7-9	TRBJ1-1
AISDSTGTGGTEAF	TRBV10-3	TRBJ1-1
ASSLSGGRGEQF	TRBV7-2	TRBJ2-1
ASSRENYGYT	TRBV27	TRBJ1-2
ASSQDWGSGTDTQY	TRBV14	TRBJ2-3
ASSLGTGNTIY	TRBV25-1	TRBJ1-3
SVEDRQGVKDTQY	TRBV29-1	TRBJ2-3
ASSAYWYTDTQY	TRBV9	TRBJ2-3
ASSLLQGSRKLF	TRBV28	TRBJ1-4
ASSLHQGSDEQF	TRBV7-2	TRBJ2-1
ASSVGLAGGNLYQETQY	TRBV7-9	TRBJ2-5
ASSQANRPENNEKLF	TRBV23-1	TRBJ1-4
ASSVGGRIPSGNTIY	TRBV9	TRBJ1-3
ASSIREQGDQPQH	TRBV19	TRBJ1-5
ASLGGETQY	TRBV7-2	TRBJ2-5
ASSAVDGYGYT	TRBV19	TRBJ1-2
ASSKGDRQYSNQPQH	TRBV21-1	TRBJ1-5
ASSLNRELEAF	TRBV7-2	TRBJ1-1
ASSLATDGRGGYT	TRBV7-9	TRBJ1-2
ASSEWEGQASYNEQF	TRBV25-1	TRBJ2-1
ASSFGTRRSEQF	TRBV7-2	TRBJ2-1
SVMEGGQPQH	TRBV29-1	TRBJ1-5
ASSFSGTGFSGNTIY	TRBV7-2	TRBJ1-3
AISESNRGDEKLF	TRBV10-3	TRBJ1-4
ASSLGYMNTEAF	TRBV7-6	TRBJ1-1
ASSDSGTAVAKNIQY	TRBV2	TRBJ2-4
ASSQGTGVMNEQY	TRBV14	TRBJ2-7
ASSLGNSQPQH	TRBV6-6	TRBJ1-5
ASSSQHKWNNEQF	TRBV7-9	TRBJ2-1
SVPGYNEQF	TRBV20-1	TRBJ2-1
ASSLDRRGDRQF	TRBV6-5	TRBJ2-1
ASSLGGTVQETQY	TRBV5-4	TRBJ2-5
ASSLDGGEFGQPQH	TRBV5-1	TRBJ1-5
ASSVGPEPQH	TRBV7-9	TRBJ1-5
ASSQGRGNNGYT	TRBV4-2	TRBJ1-2
ASSLRHHSGNTIY	TRBV13	TRBJ1-3
SVAGQGFGANVLT	TRBV29-1	TRBJ2-6
ASSASRGYLRGQY	TRBV25-1	TRBJ2-7
ASSGRAGSFGETQY	TRBV5-1	TRBJ2-5
AWRNPGNYEQY	TRBV30	TRBJ2-7
ASSPGTGGRYFRETQY	TRBV7-2	TRBJ2-5
ASSRTSGGARSYNEQF	TRBV7-2	TRBJ2-1